This T cell receptor beta chain was retrieved from a study of T cell responses to AZD1222 COVID-19 vaccine. TCRdb's table, derived via immunoSEQ multiplex PCR, lists solely in-frame clones and lacks some. The sample contains more than 150,000 clones, 94% of which appear only once. This TCR was sampled from an adult in good health. The starting material was peripheral blood, obtained on day 0 of AZD1222 vaccination.

This chain's CDR3 is CASSQKIIEREATNEQFF. CDR3 in DNA: TGTGCCAGCAGCCAAAAGATTATCGAGCGGGAGGCTACCAATGAGCAGTTCTTC. The V gene is TRBV4-2, the J gene TRBJ2-1; the match to TRBD2 covers 9 bases. The CDR3 loop spans 18 amino acids. Losses at the gene ends were 2 bases for V and 6 bases for J; bases not matched to a gene: 14. CDR1 and CDR2 from the germline V gene are LGHNA and YNFKEQ.